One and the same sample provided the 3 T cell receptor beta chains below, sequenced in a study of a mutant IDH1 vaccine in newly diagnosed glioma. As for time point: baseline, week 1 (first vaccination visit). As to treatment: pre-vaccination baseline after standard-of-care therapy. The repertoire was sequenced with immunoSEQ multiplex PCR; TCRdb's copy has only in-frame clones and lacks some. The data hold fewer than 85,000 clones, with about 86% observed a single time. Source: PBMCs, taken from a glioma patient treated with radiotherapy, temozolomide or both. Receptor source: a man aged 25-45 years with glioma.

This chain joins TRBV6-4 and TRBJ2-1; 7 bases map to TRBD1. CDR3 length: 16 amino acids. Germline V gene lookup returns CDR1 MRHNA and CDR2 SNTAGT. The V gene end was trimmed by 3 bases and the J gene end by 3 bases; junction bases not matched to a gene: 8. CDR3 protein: CASSELWGQSYNEQFF. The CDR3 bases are TGTGCCAGCAGTGAGTTATGGGGACAGAGCTACAATGAGCAGTTCTTC.

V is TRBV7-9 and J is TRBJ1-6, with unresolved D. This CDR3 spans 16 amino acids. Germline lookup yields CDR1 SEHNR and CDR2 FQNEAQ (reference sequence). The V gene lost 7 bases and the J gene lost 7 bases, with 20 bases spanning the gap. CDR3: CASTIAPAGRNSPLHF. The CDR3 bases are TGTGCCAGCACCATCGCCCCGGCCGGGAGAAATTCACCCCTCCACTTT.

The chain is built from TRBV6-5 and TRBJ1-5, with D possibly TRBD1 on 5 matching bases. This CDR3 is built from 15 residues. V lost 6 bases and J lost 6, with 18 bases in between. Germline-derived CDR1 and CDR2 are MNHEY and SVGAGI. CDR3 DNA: TGTGCCAGCAGACCCGGGGCGCTCGGGGGTCAGCCCCAGCATTTT. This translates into CASRPGALGGQPQHF.